The 13 T cell receptor beta chains below come from one sample, sequenced in a study of blood T cell repertoires in COVID-19. Assay used: immunoSEQ multiplex PCR; TCRdb lists only in-frame clones, some missing. This table has around 56,000 clones, around 82% appearing once. Sequences were obtained from peripheral blood. These receptors were taken from a man between 60 and 70 years old with acute or convalescent COVID-19.

This clone was counted a few times. The chain is built from TRBV9 and TRBJ1-6, with 11 nucleotides matching TRBD1. V gave up 4 bases and J gave up 7 bases; unmatched junction bases: 7. The CDR3 length is 16 residues. Germline lookup yields CDR1 SGDLS and CDR2 YYNGEE. The DNA for the CDR3 is TGTGCCAGCAGCCCTCGGGACAGGGGGAGGAATTCACCCCTCCACTTT. It is translated as CASSPRDRGRNSPLHF.

This clone was recorded once. This sequence joins TRBV18 and TRBJ2-1; 7 bases fit TRBD2. The CDR3 is 17 amino acids. Trimming at V came to 0 bases and at J to 5 bases, leaving 10 bases not matched to a gene. Germline CDR1 reads KGHSH; CDR2 reads LQKENI. This chain's CDR3 is CASSPPWGGGGHNEQFF. The DNA for the CDR3 is TGTGCCAGCTCACCACCGTGGGGCGGGGGAGGCCACAATGAGCAGTTCTTC.

The chain employs TRBV6-5 and TRBJ2-1; D perhaps matches TRBD2 (6 bases). CDR3 size: 13 residues. In germline, CDR1 is MNHEY, CDR2 SVGAGI. Trimming removed 8 bases from V and 7 bases from J, with 15 bases in between. The CDR3 DNA sequence: TGTGCCAGCGGACTACGGCTCGGGAATGAGCAGTTCTTC. Protein: CASGLRLGNEQFF.

The chain employs TRBV24-1 and TRBJ2-1, with 8 positions matching TRBD2. In germline, CDR1 is KGHDR, CDR2 SFDVKD. CDR3 length: 17 residues. V was clipped by 4 bases and J by 0 bases; unmatched bases: 7. This CDR3 is CATSDPSGGTSYNEQFF. CDR3 coding DNA: TGTGCCACCAGTGACCCGAGCGGGGGTACCTCCTACAATGAGCAGTTCTTC.

This chain joins TRBV27 and TRBJ2-3; a weak D match, TRBD1 (6 bases). Germline V gene lookup returns CDR1 MNHEY and CDR2 SMNVEV (reference sequence). The CDR3 covers 17 residues. Trimming shortened V by 7 bases and J by 0 bases, and 20 bases separated the two germline ends. The CDR3 DNA is TGTGCCAGCACCTTAAGGGGGTTAGCAACTAGCACAGATACGCAGTATTTT. Protein sequence: CASTLRGLATSTDTQYF.

This chain uses TRBV18 with TRBJ2-7, with D possibly matching TRBD2 (6 bases). Trimming cost V 4 bases and J 6 bases, with 16 bases left between them. Germline V lookup: CDR1 KGHSH, CDR2 LQKENI. The CDR3 runs 14 residues. The CDR3 sequence: CASSLSGLQGEQYF. CDR3 nucleotides: TGTGCCAGCTCACTTTCGGGACTGCAGGGCGAGCAGTACTTC.

This clone has more than one count but fewer than ten. The chain recombines TRBV18 with TRBJ1-6; 7 positions match TRBD1. Per germline, CDR1 KGHSH and CDR2 LQKENI. Trimming took 1 base from V and 10 from J; bases not matched to a gene: 4. The CDR3 runs to 14 residues. The CDR3 loop is CASSPQGAQSPLHF. The CDR3 DNA sequence: TGTGCCAGCTCACCACAGGGGGCACAATCACCCCTCCACTTT.

The rearrangement links TRBV7-8 to TRBJ1-2; 9 bases line up with TRBD1. The CDR3 runs to 14 residues. J gave up 7 bases and V 1 base, and 4 bases lay outside the gene matches. Germline CDR1 and CDR2: SGHVS and FQNEAQ. The CDR3 loop reads CASSLVQGASGYTF. The DNA of the CDR3 is TGTGCCAGCAGCTTAGTACAGGGGGCAAGTGGCTACACCTTC.

The chain uses TRBV5-1 and TRBJ2-7; possibly TRBD1 for D (5 bases). Trimming left V 2 bases short and J 7 bases short, with 10 bases between. The CDR3 has 12 residues. CDR1 and CDR2 (germline): SGHRS, YFSETQ. The CDR3 DNA is TGCGCCAGCAGCTTCGCAGGGCGGGAGCAGTACTTC. Amino acid sequence: CASSFAGREQYF.

The chain links TRBV14 to TRBJ2-5; 11 bases are shared with TRBD2. The trim removed 5 bases at V and 5 bases at J, leaving 16 bases unmatched. The germline gives CDR1 SGHDN, CDR2 FVKESK. The CDR3 has 18 amino acids. The CDR3: CASSSRASGGTKRETQYF. The CDR3 DNA reads as TGTGCCAGCAGCTCCCGGGCTAGCGGGGGGACCAAGAGGGAGACCCAGTACTTC.

The V call is TRBV19, the J call TRBJ2-5; no clear D. Germline V lookup: CDR1 LNHDA, CDR2 SQIVND (reference sequence). The CDR3 sequence is 15 residues long. V was trimmed by 1 base and J by 5 bases, leaving 14 bases between them. In DNA form, the CDR3 reads TGTGCCAGTAGTATAGCCCCCGGTACCATGGAGACCCAGTACTTC. Translating it yields CASSIAPGTMETQYF.

The CDR3 here is CASSYLRADGETQYF. The DNA for the CDR3 is TGTGCCAGCAGTTACCTCCGAGCGGACGGGGAGACCCAGTACTTC. The chain couples TRBV6-5 to TRBJ2-5; D is perhaps TRBD2 (5 bases). This CDR3 has 15 residues. Looked up from germline, CDR1 is MNHEY and CDR2 is SVGAGI. Trimming took off 2 bases at V and 5 bases at J, with 15 bases between the two ends.

The chain employs TRBV5-1 and TRBJ2-2; D possibly corresponds to TRBD2 (6 bases). Germline values: CDR1 SGHRS, CDR2 YFSETQ. Trimming left V 4 bases short and J 5 bases short, with 18 bases between. CDR3 length: 16 residues. CDR3 sequence: CASSRAGQGGTGELFF. DNA of the CDR3: TGCGCCAGCAGCCGGGCGGGGCAGGGAGGAACCGGGGAGCTGTTTTTT.